This passage covers 31 T cell receptor beta chains from one sample sequenced in a study of T cells in Graves' hyperthyroidism and ophthalmopathy. RNA transcripts yielded amplified TCR beta CDR3 regions. Initially, a first-round RT-PCR of the TCR CDR3 employed the HTBI primer set. TCRdb reanalysed the multiplex PCR reads using MiXCR and keeps one entry per CDR3 protein. This sample yields approximately 870,000 distinct CDR3 sequences, of which around 38% are seen a single time; 7% to 10% belongs to the top ten. The material sequenced was blood. The receptors were sampled from a man aged 18 to 30 with Graves' hyperthyroidism.

About this clonotype: The junction and the germline gene differ at one end; a read error may be behind it. J is TRBJ2-7 and V is TRBV10-3; D may be TRBD2 (6 bases). Per the germline V gene, CDR1 is ENHRY and CDR2 is SYGVKD. CDR3 length equals 14 residues. CDR3 loop: CASSYSGGKGEQYF. The DNA of the CDR3 is TGTGCCAGCAGTTACAGTGGCGGGAAAGGCGAGCAGTACTTC.

This clonotype was detected only a few times. CDR3 loop: CSVEEPGNYGYTF. CDR3 in DNA: TGCAGCGTTGAAGAACCGGGCAACTATGGCTACACCTTC. The chain is built from TRBV29-1 and TRBJ1-2; D is undetermined. The CDR3 extends over 13 amino acids. Germline-derived CDR1 and CDR2 are SQVTM and ANQGSEA. V lost 0 bases and J lost 2, with 7 bases in between.

This clonotype was observed a handful of times. This chain joins TRBV5-1 and TRBJ1-3, with a possible D match to TRBD1 (6 bases). The CDR3 spans 16 residues. Germline values: CDR1 SGHRS, CDR2 YFSETQ. Trimming stripped 0 bases from V and 3 bases from J, with 13 bases between. The CDR3 sequence is CASSLVFSGDGNTIYF. As DNA, the CDR3 is TGCGCCAGCAGCTTGGTGTTCTCAGGGGATGGAAACACCATATATTTT.

There are many counts of this clonotype. The rearrangement uses TRBV29-1 and TRBJ2-7, with 14 nucleotides matching TRBD2. This CDR3 is built from 17 residues. Trimming took 6 bases from V and 0 from J; bases not matched to a gene: 10. In germline, CDR1 is SQVTM, CDR2 ANQGSEA. The CDR3 coding sequence is TGCAGCGTCTCCGGACTAGCGGGAGGCCACCGCTCCTACGAGCAGTACTTC. Its translation: CSVSGLAGGHRSYEQYF.

This clonotype showed up just a few times. This chain connects TRBV19 to TRBJ2-3; D unclear. The CDR3 is 14 amino acids. The germline gives CDR1 LNHDA, CDR2 SQIVND (reference sequence). Trimming removed 6 bases at V and 4 bases at J, with 14 bases between. CDR3 sequence: CASRHRSEADTQYF. The CDR3 coding sequence is TGTGCCAGTAGACATAGGAGCGAGGCAGATACGCAGTATTTT.

This chain connects TRBV6-1 to TRBJ1-1; D not resolved. This CDR3 has 14 amino acids. V was cut by 7 bases and J by 0 bases, with 12 bases left in between. The V gene's germline CDR1 is MNHNS and CDR2 SASEGT. The CDR3 sequence: CASTAGSMNTEAFF. The DNA for the CDR3 is TGTGCCAGCACCGCGGGATCAATGAACACTGAAGCTTTCTTT.

The V and J genes are TRBV5-4 and TRBJ1-2; D is uncertain. This CDR3 has 12 residues. V shed 3 bases and J shed 9 bases, with 12 bases lying between them. Germline values: CDR1 SGHNT, CDR2 YYREEE (reference sequence). The CDR3 spells CASSSIQKSYTF. The DNA for the CDR3 is TGTGCCAGCAGCTCCATTCAGAAAAGCTACACCTTC.

Turning to this clonotype: Since no conserved phenylalanine or tryptophan closes the CDR3, a read error is the likely cause. V gene TRBV9 combines with J gene TRBJ2-5; D gene ambiguous. The CDR3 has 11 amino acids. The V end was cut by 3 bases, the J end by 7 bases, with 7 bases between. From germline, CDR1 is SGDLS and CDR2 YYNGEE. The CDR3 DNA sequence: TGTGCCAGCAGCGCCGCCGGGACCCAGTACCTC. Its translation: CASSAAGTQYL.

This clonotype was counted at least ten times. The J gene is TRBJ1-1, the V gene TRBV20-1, with D tentatively TRBD1 (6 bases). V was trimmed by 6 bases and J by 6 bases, leaving 11 bases between them. Germline V CDR1 and CDR2: DFQATT, SNEGSKA (reference sequence). The CDR3 extends over 11 amino acids. The CDR3 sequence: CSARAGAEAFF. In DNA, the CDR3 is TGCAGTGCCAGGGCAGGGGCTGAAGCTTTCTTT.

In this sample, this clonotype turned up many times. The CDR3, as DNA: TGTGCCAGCAGGGGCTCTGGAAACACCATATATTTT. The encoded protein is CASRGSGNTIYF. The rearrangement joins TRBV2 to TRBJ1-3; D ambiguous. The V gene's germline CDR1 is SNHLY and CDR2 FYNNEI. The CDR3 contains 12 residues. Trimming took off 6 bases at V and 0 bases at J, with 3 bases between the two ends.

This clonotype was seen more than once but under ten times. The chain uses TRBV15 and TRBJ1-4; D is ambiguous. V was cut by 3 bases and J by 4 bases, with 12 bases left in between. The CDR3 has 15 amino acids. Germline V gives CDR1 LNHNV, CDR2 YYDKDF (reference sequence). CDR3 DNA sequence: TGTGCCACCAGCAGGCGGCCAGGCCTTAATGAAAAACTGTTTTTT. It codes for CATSRRPGLNEKLFF. The full variable domain, completed using reference TRBV15 and TRBJ1-4, is DAMVIQNPRYQVTQFGKPVTLSCSQTLNHNVMYWYQQKSSQAPKLLFHYYDKDFNNEADTPDNFQSRRPNTSFCFLDIRSPGLGDTAMYLCATSRRPGLNEKLFFGSGTQLSVL.

The sample holds a few counts of this clonotype. V and J are TRBV5-4 and TRBJ2-5, with D possibly TRBD1 on 5 matching bases. Trimming took off 0 bases at V and 1 base at J, with 10 bases between the two ends. Germline V gives CDR1 SGHNT, CDR2 YYREEE (reference sequence). The CDR3 is made up of 15 amino acids. The CDR3, as DNA: TGTGCCAGCAGCTTGGGGGGCGGAACCCAAGAGACCCAGTACTTC. It specifies CASSLGGGTQETQYF.

This clonotype has a count of ten or more. As DNA, the CDR3 is TGCGCCAGCAGCTCGGACAGGAGTTCTTATGGCTACACCTTC. This codes for CASSSDRSSYGYTF. This chain joins TRBV5-1 and TRBJ1-2; TRBD1 agrees at 7 bases. The V and J ends lost 3 bases and 5 bases, in that order; junction bases with no gene match: 7. CDR1 is SGHRS and CDR2 is YFSETQ in the germline V gene. This CDR3 is built from 14 residues. Using reference TRBV5-1 and TRBJ1-2 for the parts outside the CDR3, the full variable domain is KAGVTQTPRYLIKTRGQQVTLSCSPISGHRSVSWYQQTPGQGLQFLFEYFSETQRNKGNFPGRFSGRQFSNSRSEMNVSTLELGDSALYLCASSSDRSSYGYTFGSGTRLTVV.

Many counts were recorded for this clonotype. The chain recombines TRBV10-3 with TRBJ1-2; 7 bases are shared with TRBD1. Germline V lookup: CDR1 ENHRY, CDR2 SYGVKD. Trimming cost V 11 bases and J 7 bases; bases outside gene matches: 10. The CDR3 spans 12 residues. This CDR3 reads CALQGGQAGYTF. The DNA for the CDR3 is TGTGCCCTCCAAGGGGGCCAAGCTGGCTACACCTTC.

The genes are TRBV13 and TRBJ2-5; TRBD2 matches at 7 bases. In germline, CDR1 is PRHDT, CDR2 FYEKMQ (reference sequence). With V trimmed by 6 bases and J by 2 bases, 9 bases remained unmatched. The CDR3 is made up of 15 amino acids. The CDR3 DNA reads TGTGCCAGCAGTTTCCCCTGGGGGGGACAAGAGACCCAGTACTTC. Translating gives CASSFPWGGQETQYF. Variable domain in full (rest from reference TRBV13 and TRBJ2-5): AAGVIQSPRHLIKEKRETATLKCYPIPRHDTVYWYQQGPGQDPQFLISFYEKMQSDKGSIPDRFSAQQFSDYHSELNMSSLELGDSALYFCASSFPWGGQETQYFGPGTRLLVL.

To note about this clonotype: A clone one base away is much larger, so this may be a read error. The V and J genes are TRBV25-1 and TRBJ2-7; D is possibly TRBD2 (5 bases). The V end was cut by 6 bases, the J end by 5 bases, with 5 bases between. CDR1 MGHDK and CDR2 SYGVNS come from the germline V gene. This CDR3 contains 10 residues. The CDR3 DNA is TGTGCCAGCAGGAGGGACGAGCAGTACTTC. It codes for CASRRDEQYF.

The rearrangement links TRBV12-3 or TRBV12-4 to TRBJ1-6; TRBD1 matches at 9 bases. The CDR3 covers 14 residues. J lost 10 bases, V lost 6 bases, and 7 bases had no gene match. In DNA form, the CDR3 reads TGTGCCAGCAGACCGGACAGGGGAGGATCACCCCTCCACTTT. Translated, it gives CASRPDRGGSPLHF.

This chain links TRBV29-1 with TRBJ2-5; TRBD1 or TRBD2 may be the D gene (5 bases each). Germline V gene data show CDR1 as SQVTM and CDR2 as ANQGSEA. This CDR3 is 13 amino acids long. Between the trimmed V and J ends, which lost 6 bases and 4 bases, there was a span of 15 bases. CDR3 in amino acids: CSVAAPGGETQYF. In DNA form, the CDR3 reads TGCAGCGTCGCGGCTCCTGGGGGAGAGACCCAGTACTTC.

This clonotype was counted ten times or more. The V gene is TRBV20-1, the J gene TRBJ1-1, with 7 bases lining up with TRBD1. The CDR3 contains 13 residues. Looked up from germline, CDR1 is DFQATT and CDR2 is SNEGSKA (reference sequence). V lost 7 bases and J lost 9; bases outside the gene matches: 14. CDR3 DNA sequence: TGCAGTGTATCGGACAGGCTGAGAGGAAAAGCTTTCTTT. Protein sequence: CSVSDRLRGKAFF.

V usage is TRBV10-3 and J usage is TRBJ1-5; 11 bases line up with TRBD1. The CDR3 spans 15 residues. J gave up 5 bases and V 10 bases, and 10 bases lay outside the gene matches. Germline assignment: CDR1 ENHRY and CDR2 SYGVKD. CDR3 sequence reads: CASRGQGADYQPQHF. CDR3 bases: TGTGCCAGCAGAGGACAGGGGGCGGATTATCAGCCCCAGCATTTT.

This clonotype was counted at least ten times. The gene calls are TRBV4-1 and TRBJ1-5; TRBD1 is a possible D gene (5 bases). Trimming took off 1 base at V and 4 bases at J, with 11 bases between the two ends. Germline V gene sequence: CDR1 MGHRA, CDR2 YSYEKL. This CDR3 has 15 residues. CDR3 in DNA: TGCGCCAGCAGCCAAGGGGGACTGGGGAATCAGCCCCAGCATTTT. Amino acids: CASSQGGLGNQPQHF.

This clonotype was seen a few times. The chain recombines TRBV7-2 with TRBJ2-2; no clear D. This CDR3 contains 13 residues. Germline-derived CDR1 and CDR2 are SGHTA and FQGNSA. Trimming took 2 bases from V and 10 from J, leaving 11 bases between them. The CDR3 region has the DNA TGTGCCAGCAGCTTACGGTTGGAACAGGAGCTGTTTTTT. It yields the protein CASSLRLEQELFF. Complete variable domain (other parts from reference TRBV7-2 and TRBJ2-2): GAGVSQSPSNKVTEKGKDVELRCDPISGHTALYWYRQSLGQGLEFLIYFQGNSAPDKSGLPSDRFSAERTGGSVSTLTIQRTQQEDSAVYLCASSLRLEQELFFGEGSRLTVL.

This chain joins TRBV9 and TRBJ1-5, with D possibly being TRBD1 (6 bases). CDR1 is SGDLS and CDR2 is YYNGEE in the germline V gene. V lost 3 bases, J lost 4 bases, and 14 bases lay in between. The CDR3 sequence is 15 residues long. CDR3 sequence: CASSALDSLNQPQHF. The CDR3, as DNA: TGTGCCAGCAGCGCCCTGGACAGCCTTAATCAGCCCCAGCATTTT.

V is TRBV10-3 and J is TRBJ1-2; D is perhaps TRBD1 (5 bases). V lost 11 bases and J 4 bases, leaving 20 bases between the germline ends. CDR1 is ENHRY, CDR2 SYGVKD, per germline. The CDR3 is 14 amino acids. CDR3 sequence: CASSGTGIIYGYTF. In DNA form, the CDR3 reads TGTGCCTCATCCGGGACGGGGATTATCTATGGCTACACCTTC.

This clonotype appeared a few times. The chain employs TRBV20-1 and TRBJ2-7; 7 positions match TRBD2. The CDR3 consists of 13 residues. Trimming at V came to 4 bases and at J to 3 bases, leaving 6 bases not matched to a gene. From germline, CDR1 is DFQATT and CDR2 SNEGSKA (reference sequence). CDR3 sequence (DNA): TGCAGTGCTATTGAACTAGCGAGCTACGAGCAGTACTTC. This encodes CSAIELASYEQYF.

This clonotype was counted only a few times. This chain joins TRBV7-9 and TRBJ2-2; a possible D gene is TRBD2 (5 bases). This CDR3 spans 12 amino acids. V gave up 8 bases and J gave up 8 bases, with 12 bases separating them. Germline lookup yields CDR1 SEHNR and CDR2 FQNEAQ (reference sequence). CDR3 DNA sequence: TGTGCCAGCCTTATAGCGTTTGGGGAGCTGTTTTTT. Protein sequence: CASLIAFGELFF. Combining the CDR3 with reference TRBV7-9 and TRBJ2-2 gives the whole variable domain DTGVSQNPRHKITKRGQNVTFRCDPISEHNRLYWYRQTLGQGPEFLTYFQNEAQLEKSRLLSDRFSAERPKGSFSTLEIQRTEQGDSAMYLCASLIAFGELFFGEGSRLTVL.

The chain carries TRBV15 and TRBJ2-3, with 8 bases that match TRBD1. This CDR3 is built from 15 residues. The ends lost 3 bases at V and 2 bases at J; junction bases unmatched: 4. Germline V gives CDR1 LNHNV, CDR2 YYDKDF (reference sequence). CDR3 in amino acids: CATSRGQAHTDTQYF. The CDR3 DNA reads as TGTGCCACCAGCAGGGGACAGGCCCACACAGATACGCAGTATTTT.

This chain links TRBV5-1 with TRBJ2-7; D unresolved. Trimming pared 5 bases from V and 3 bases from J, leaving 21 bases between. The germline gives CDR1 SGHRS, CDR2 YFSETQ. The CDR3 extends over 16 amino acids. CDR3 loop: CASRDPEDARYYEQYF. For the CDR3, the DNA is TGCGCCAGCAGAGACCCCGAGGACGCACGGTACTACGAGCAGTACTTC.

The chain joins TRBV7-9 to TRBJ1-4; D perhaps matches TRBD1 (5 bases). Trimming took off 2 bases at V and 7 bases at J, with 8 bases between the two ends. The CDR3 spans 13 residues. Per the germline V gene, CDR1 is SEHNR and CDR2 is FQNEAQ (reference sequence). CDR3 DNA sequence: TGTGCCAGCAGCTTAAGACAGACTGAAAAACTGTTTTTT. Its translation: CASSLRQTEKLFF. The full variable domain, in which reference TRBV7-9 and TRBJ1-4 provide the parts outside the CDR3, is DTGVSQNPRHKITKRGQNVTFRCDPISEHNRLYWYRQTLGQGPEFLTYFQNEAQLEKSRLLSDRFSAERPKGSFSTLEIQRTEQGDSAMYLCASSLRQTEKLFFGSGTQLSVL.

A single count supports this clonotype. Possible read error: a much larger clone is one base away. The chain has TRBV20-1 and TRBJ1-5; TRBD1 agrees at 10 bases. The CDR3 totals 13 residues. CDR1 and CDR2 from the germline V gene are DFQATT and SNEGSKA (reference sequence). V dropped 7 bases and J dropped 5; count of bases not matched to a gene: 5. In DNA, the CDR3 is TGCAGTGTGCCGACAGGGGGCCATCAGCCCCAGCATTTT. It translates to CSVPTGGHQPQHF.

This clonotype was detected a few times. The V and J genes are TRBV11-2 and TRBJ2-7; 9 nucleotides line up with TRBD2. Germline V gene lookup returns CDR1 SGHAT and CDR2 FQNNGV. The junction had 4 bases not matched to a gene; V was cut back by 4 bases and J by 3 bases. This CDR3 is 14 amino acids long. CDR3 DNA: TGTGCCAGCAGCTCAGGCGGGAGGGGCTACGAGCAGTACTTC. Amino acids: CASSSGGRGYEQYF. The whole variable domain, remainder taken from reference TRBV11-2 and TRBJ2-7, is EAGVAQSPRYKIIEKRQSVAFWCNPISGHATLYWYQQILGQGPKLLIQFQNNGVVDDSQLPKDRFSAERLKGVDSTLKIQPAKLEDSAVYLCASSSGGRGYEQYFGPGTRLTVT.